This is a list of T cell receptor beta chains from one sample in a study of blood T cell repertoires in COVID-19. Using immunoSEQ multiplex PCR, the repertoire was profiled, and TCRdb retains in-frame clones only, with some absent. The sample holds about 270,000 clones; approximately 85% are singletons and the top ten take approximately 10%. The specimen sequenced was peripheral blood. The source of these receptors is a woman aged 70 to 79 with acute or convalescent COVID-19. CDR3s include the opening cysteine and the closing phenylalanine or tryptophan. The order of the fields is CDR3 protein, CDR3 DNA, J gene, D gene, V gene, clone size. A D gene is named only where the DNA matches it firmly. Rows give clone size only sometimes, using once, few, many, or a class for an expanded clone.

CDR3 protein: CASSLGTSGYEQYF
CDR3 DNA: TGTGCCAGCAGCTTGGGGACTAGCGGATACGAGCAGTACTTC
J gene: TRBJ2-7
D gene: TRBD2
V gene: TRBV9
clone size: .

CDR3 protein: CAWSTSENNEQFF
CDR3 DNA: TGTGCCTGGAGTACTAGCGAGAACAATGAGCAGTTCTTC
J gene: TRBJ2-1
D gene: TRBD2
V gene: TRBV30
clone size: .

CDR3 protein: CASKVDTGPGEQYF
CDR3 DNA: TGTGCCAGCAAAGTGGACACAGGACCTGGCGAGCAGTACTTC
J gene: TRBJ2-7
D gene: .
V gene: TRBV6-1
clone size: once

CDR3 protein: CASSLGGRYDEQYF
CDR3 DNA: TGTGCCAGCTCACTAGGGGGCCGGTACGACGAGCAGTACTTC
J gene: TRBJ2-7
D gene: TRBD1
V gene: TRBV18
clone size: few

CDR3 protein: CASSPHLTSLDTDTQYF
CDR3 DNA: TGTGCCAGTAGTCCCCACCTGACTAGCCTTGATACAGATACGCAGTATTTT
J gene: TRBJ2-3
D gene: TRBD2
V gene: TRBV19
clone size: .

CDR3 protein: CASSQDHPGSGYTF
CDR3 DNA: TGTGCCAGCAGCCAAGATCACCCAGGGTCTGGCTACACCTTC
J gene: TRBJ1-2
D gene: .
V gene: TRBV14
clone size: .

CDR3 protein: CASSSGLSRFVNEQFF
CDR3 DNA: TGTGCCAGCAGCTCGGGACTCTCGAGGTTCGTGAATGAGCAGTTCTTC
J gene: TRBJ2-1
D gene: .
V gene: TRBV7-3
clone size: .

CDR3 protein: CASSPPGTGLGGYTF
CDR3 DNA: TGCGCCAGCAGCCCTCCCGGGACAGGACTCGGAGGCTACACCTTC
J gene: TRBJ1-2
D gene: TRBD1
V gene: TRBV5-1
clone size: .

CDR3 protein: CSASRMTEAFF
CDR3 DNA: TGCAGTGCTAGCCGTATGACTGAAGCTTTCTTT
J gene: TRBJ1-1
D gene: .
V gene: TRBV20-1
clone size: .

CDR3 protein: CASSSTGNSYNEQFF
CDR3 DNA: TGTGCCAGCAGCTCAACAGGGAACTCCTACAATGAGCAGTTCTTC
J gene: TRBJ2-1
D gene: .
V gene: TRBV7-2
clone size: .

CDR3 protein: CASSFSRHREQYF
CDR3 DNA: TGTGCCAGCAGCTTCTCCCGACACCGCGAGCAGTACTTC
J gene: TRBJ2-7
D gene: .
V gene: TRBV5-6
clone size: .

CDR3 protein: CASSVTGSGANVLTF
CDR3 DNA: TGTGCCAGCAGCGTTACAGGCTCTGGGGCCAACGTCCTGACTTTC
J gene: TRBJ2-6
D gene: .
V gene: TRBV14
clone size: .

CDR3 protein: CSGQGGKTGELFF
CDR3 DNA: TGCAGCGGACAGGGGGGCAAGACCGGGGAGCTGTTTTTT
J gene: TRBJ2-2
D gene: TRBD1
V gene: TRBV29-1
clone size: .

CDR3 protein: CASSWTGEGQPQHF
CDR3 DNA: TGCGCCAGCAGCTGGACAGGGGAGGGACAGCCCCAGCATTTT
J gene: TRBJ1-5
D gene: TRBD1
V gene: TRBV5-1
clone size: .

CDR3 protein: CASSSSTSGGFNEQFF
CDR3 DNA: TGTGCCAGCAGCTCGTCGACTAGCGGGGGATTCAATGAGCAGTTCTTC
J gene: TRBJ2-1
D gene: TRBD2
V gene: TRBV7-3
clone size: .

CDR3 protein: CASSLRGGIHTQYF
CDR3 DNA: TGTGCCAGCAGCTTGAGGGGGGGGATACATACGCAGTATTTT
J gene: TRBJ2-3
D gene: .
V gene: TRBV7-2
clone size: .

CDR3 protein: CASRTSGGMTEQFF
CDR3 DNA: TGCGCCAGCAGGACTAGCGGGGGGATGACTGAGCAGTTCTTC
J gene: TRBJ2-1
D gene: TRBD2
V gene: TRBV5-1
clone size: .

CDR3 protein: CASIGQGRDTQYF
CDR3 DNA: TGTGCCAGCATTGGACAGGGGAGGGATACGCAGTATTTT
J gene: TRBJ2-3
D gene: TRBD1
V gene: TRBV25-1
clone size: .

CDR3 protein: CASSNVNRGKNGYTF
CDR3 DNA: TGTGCCAGCAGTAACGTTAACAGGGGAAAGAATGGCTACACCTTC
J gene: TRBJ1-2
D gene: TRBD1
V gene: TRBV6-5
clone size: .

CDR3 protein: CASSLTGGWTNEKLFF
CDR3 DNA: TGCGCCAGCAGTCTTACAGGGGGCTGGACTAATGAAAAACTGTTTTTT
J gene: TRBJ1-4
D gene: TRBD1
V gene: TRBV10-2
clone size: once

CDR3 protein: CASSNPVNTEAFF
CDR3 DNA: TGTGCCAGCAGTAACCCAGTGAACACTGAAGCTTTCTTT
J gene: TRBJ1-1
D gene: .
V gene: TRBV7-9
clone size: .

CDR3 protein: CASSLEVIGTSRGLYEQYF
CDR3 DNA: TGCGCCAGCAGCTTGGAGGTGATCGGGACAAGCAGGGGGCTCTACGAGCAGTACTTC
J gene: TRBJ2-7
D gene: TRBD1
V gene: TRBV5-1
clone size: .

CDR3 protein: CASSRTGLNYGYTF
CDR3 DNA: TGTGCCAGCAGTCGGACAGGCTTGAACTATGGCTACACCTTC
J gene: TRBJ1-2
D gene: TRBD1
V gene: TRBV9
clone size: .

CDR3 protein: CSVTGTSHETQYF
CDR3 DNA: TGCAGCGTTACCGGGACTAGTCACGAGACCCAGTACTTC
J gene: TRBJ2-5
D gene: TRBD2
V gene: TRBV29-1
clone size: .

CDR3 protein: CASSRSGFTYEQYF
CDR3 DNA: TGTGCCAGCAGCCGCTCGGGATTTACATACGAGCAGTACTTC
J gene: TRBJ2-7
D gene: .
V gene: TRBV11-2
clone size: .

CDR3 protein: CASSFGQGISGNTIYF
CDR3 DNA: TGTGCCAGCAGCTTTGGACAGGGTATCTCTGGAAACACCATATATTTT
J gene: TRBJ1-3
D gene: TRBD1
V gene: TRBV5-4
clone size: .

CDR3 protein: CAWSGASGAPTDTQYF
CDR3 DNA: TGTGCCTGGAGTGGGGCTAGCGGGGCCCCCACAGATACGCAGTATTTT
J gene: TRBJ2-3
D gene: TRBD2
V gene: TRBV30
clone size: .

CDR3 protein: CASSPTGSDGYTF
CDR3 DNA: TGTGCCAGCTCACCGACAGGGTCGGATGGCTACACCTTC
J gene: TRBJ1-2
D gene: TRBD1
V gene: TRBV18
clone size: .

CDR3 protein: CASSTGAVNYRDTGELFF
CDR3 DNA: TGTGCCAGTAGTACTGGGGCCGTCAACTATCGGGACACCGGGGAGCTGTTTTTT
J gene: TRBJ2-2
D gene: .
V gene: TRBV19
clone size: .

CDR3 protein: CASSLRGNTEAFF
CDR3 DNA: TGTGCCAGCAGTTTACGAGGGAACACTGAAGCTTTCTTT
J gene: TRBJ1-1
D gene: .
V gene: TRBV27
clone size: .

CDR3 protein: CASSPRTGRADTIYF
CDR3 DNA: TGTGCCAGTAGTCCCCGGACAGGAAGAGCGGACACCATATATTTT
J gene: TRBJ1-3
D gene: TRBD1
V gene: TRBV19
clone size: .

CDR3 protein: CASSQDATGAAYEQYF
CDR3 DNA: TGTGCCAGCAGCCAAGATGCTACAGGGGCCGCATACGAGCAGTACTTC
J gene: TRBJ2-7
D gene: TRBD1
V gene: TRBV4-2
clone size: .

CDR3 protein: CASSPLEGPDTQYF
CDR3 DNA: TGTGCCAGCTCACCACTGGAGGGGCCAGATACGCAGTATTTT
J gene: TRBJ2-3
D gene: .
V gene: TRBV18
clone size: .

CDR3 protein: CASVDLRVHTQYF
CDR3 DNA: TGTGCCAGCGTGGACCTGAGGGTGCATACGCAGTATTTT
J gene: TRBJ2-3
D gene: .
V gene: TRBV11-2
clone size: .

CDR3 protein: CASSLPRAGESYGYTF
CDR3 DNA: TGTGCCAGCAGCTTGCCCAGGGCAGGGGAGAGCTATGGCTACACCTTC
J gene: TRBJ1-2
D gene: .
V gene: TRBV5-4
clone size: once

CDR3 protein: CASSSGGEFGETQYF
CDR3 DNA: TGTGCCAGCAGCTCGGGGGGGGAGTTTGGCGAGACCCAGTACTTC
J gene: TRBJ2-5
D gene: TRBD2
V gene: TRBV5-4
clone size: .

CDR3 protein: CSVTLRGQETQYF
CDR3 DNA: TGCAGCGTTACTCTAAGGGGGCAAGAGACCCAGTACTTC
J gene: TRBJ2-5
D gene: .
V gene: TRBV29-1
clone size: .

CDR3 protein: CASTAGAFSGNTIYF
CDR3 DNA: TGTGCCAGCACGGCAGGGGCTTTCTCTGGAAACACCATATATTTT
J gene: TRBJ1-3
D gene: .
V gene: TRBV9
clone size: .

CDR3 protein: CASKMTGGGEKLFF
CDR3 DNA: TGTGCCAGCAAAATGACGGGGGGAGGAGAAAAACTGTTTTTT
J gene: TRBJ1-4
D gene: .
V gene: TRBV2
clone size: .

CDR3 protein: CASQWTRSETQYF
CDR3 DNA: TGTGCCAGCCAGTGGACTAGGTCGGAGACCCAGTACTTC
J gene: TRBJ2-5
D gene: TRBD2
V gene: TRBV2
clone size: .

CDR3 protein: CASPSREFNQPQHF
CDR3 DNA: TGCGCCAGCCCCTCCCGGGAGTTCAATCAGCCCCAGCATTTT
J gene: TRBJ1-5
D gene: .
V gene: TRBV5-1
clone size: .

CDR3 protein: CASSLEASGGSANTGELFF
CDR3 DNA: TGCGCCAGCAGCTTGGAGGCTAGCGGGGGGTCGGCGAACACCGGGGAGCTGTTTTTT
J gene: TRBJ2-2
D gene: TRBD2
V gene: TRBV5-1
clone size: few

CDR3 protein: CASSLDGADRVRGYTF
CDR3 DNA: TGTGCCAGCAGCTTAGATGGAGCAGACAGGGTCAGAGGCTACACCTTC
J gene: TRBJ1-2
D gene: TRBD1
V gene: TRBV7-9
clone size: .

CDR3 protein: CASSNRQGTRNTIYF
CDR3 DNA: TGTGCCAGCAGCAATCGACAGGGAACAAGGAACACCATATATTTT
J gene: TRBJ1-3
D gene: TRBD1
V gene: TRBV7-9
clone size: .

CDR3 protein: CASKEGVTDEQFF
CDR3 DNA: TGCGCCAGCAAAGAGGGGGTTACGGATGAGCAGTTCTTC
J gene: TRBJ2-1
D gene: .
V gene: TRBV5-1
clone size: .

CDR3 protein: CASSGATRNQPQHF
CDR3 DNA: TGTGCCAGCAGTGGTGCGACTCGGAATCAGCCCCAGCATTTT
J gene: TRBJ1-5
D gene: .
V gene: TRBV2
clone size: .

CDR3 protein: CASRQPGGGNGELFF
CDR3 DNA: TGTGCCAGCAGGCAACCGGGAGGGGGAAACGGGGAGCTGTTTTTT
J gene: TRBJ2-2
D gene: TRBD2
V gene: TRBV7-9
clone size: .

CDR3 protein: CASRGQDRYNEQFF
CDR3 DNA: TGTGCCAGCAGAGGACAGGATCGGTACAATGAGCAGTTCTTC
J gene: TRBJ2-1
D gene: TRBD1
V gene: TRBV27
clone size: few

CDR3 protein: CSSGQGTDTQYF
CDR3 DNA: TGCAGCTCTGGACAGGGCACAGATACGCAGTATTTT
J gene: TRBJ2-3
D gene: TRBD1
V gene: TRBV29-1
clone size: .

CDR3 protein: CASSKDKLEKLFF
CDR3 DNA: TGTGCCAGCAGCAAGGACAAGCTTGAAAAACTGTTTTTT
J gene: TRBJ1-4
D gene: .
V gene: TRBV6-5
clone size: .

CDR3 protein: CASSLETGNQPQHF
CDR3 DNA: TGCGCCAGCAGCTTGGAGACGGGGAATCAGCCCCAGCATTTT
J gene: TRBJ1-5
D gene: .
V gene: TRBV5-1
clone size: .

CDR3 protein: CASSLTSGGRDTQYF
CDR3 DNA: TGTGCCAGCAGTTTAACTAGCGGGGGTAGGGATACGCAGTATTTT
J gene: TRBJ2-3
D gene: TRBD2
V gene: TRBV6-2/TRBV6-3
clone size: .

CDR3 protein: CASSFRGGYTF
CDR3 DNA: TGTGCCAGCAGCTTTCGGGGTGGCTACACCTTC
J gene: TRBJ1-2
D gene: .
V gene: TRBV11-2
clone size: .

CDR3 protein: CASSFRGANTEAFF
CDR3 DNA: TGTGCCAGCAGTTTCAGGGGGGCTAACACTGAAGCTTTCTTT
J gene: TRBJ1-1
D gene: TRBD1
V gene: TRBV6-5
clone size: .

CDR3 protein: CSVFDRQSYGYTF
CDR3 DNA: TGCAGCGTTTTTGACAGGCAGTCCTATGGCTACACCTTC
J gene: TRBJ1-2
D gene: .
V gene: TRBV29-1
clone size: .

CDR3 protein: CASSPGGGNEQFF
CDR3 DNA: TGTGCCAGCAGCCCGGGGGGGGGAAATGAGCAGTTCTTC
J gene: TRBJ2-1
D gene: TRBD2
V gene: TRBV13
clone size: few

CDR3 protein: CASSLALETQYF
CDR3 DNA: TGTGCCAGCAGCTTAGCCCTTGAGACCCAGTACTTC
J gene: TRBJ2-5
D gene: .
V gene: TRBV7-6
clone size: .

CDR3 protein: CASGGAYQDTQYF
CDR3 DNA: TGTGCCAGCGGGGGGGCCTACCAAGATACGCAGTATTTT
J gene: TRBJ2-3
D gene: .
V gene: TRBV27
clone size: .

CDR3 protein: CASRRTGARQPQHF
CDR3 DNA: TGTGCCAGCAGACGTACAGGGGCCCGTCAGCCCCAGCATTTT
J gene: TRBJ1-5
D gene: TRBD1
V gene: TRBV28
clone size: .